One and the same sample provided the 13 T cell receptor beta chains below, sequenced in a study of shared clonotypes between healthy human individuals. The protocol was immunoSEQ multiplex PCR, while the TCRdb copy is restricted to in-frame clones and leaves out a portion. The data show hundreds of thousands of clones, 90% to 96% seen once. Material: naive CD4+ T cells sorted from blood. The subset: CD45RA+ positively selected. The receptors shown here come from a woman between 25 and 40 years old in good health.

This chain joins TRBV18 and TRBJ1-5, with D tentatively TRBD1 (5 bases). This CDR3 has 16 residues. With 0 bases removed from V and 1 base from J, the gap between germline ends came to 10 bases. Germline V CDR1 and CDR2: KGHSH, LQKENI. CDR3 residues: CASSPPSGISNQPQHF. The CDR3 DNA follows: TGTGCCAGCTCACCACCGTCAGGGATCAGCAATCAGCCCCAGCATTTT.

The chain recombines TRBV19 with TRBJ2-1; maybe TRBD1 (5 bases). CDR3 size: 14 residues. Germline CDR1 and CDR2: LNHDA and SQIVND (reference sequence). Trimming left V 7 bases short and J 6 bases short, with 16 bases between. CDR3 in amino acids: CASNSGPSLNEQFF. The CDR3 coding sequence is TGTGCCAGTAACTCAGGGCCGAGTCTCAATGAGCAGTTCTTC.

As for this clone: At one end the junction does not follow the germline gene, possibly because of a read error. V is TRBV19 and J is TRBJ2-7, with D perhaps matching TRBD2 (5 bases). This CDR3 is 13 amino acids long. Per the germline V gene, CDR1 is LNHDA and CDR2 is SQIVND (reference sequence). The CDR3 protein is CASSGGKSYGQYF. Written as DNA, the CDR3 is TGTGCCAGTAGTGGAGGCAAGTCCTACGGGCAGTACTTC.

The chain employs TRBV7-9 and TRBJ2-7; D ambiguous. The germline gives CDR1 SEHNR, CDR2 FQNEAQ (reference sequence). The length of the CDR3 is 13 residues. V lost 0 bases and J 5 bases, leaving 8 bases between the germline ends. CDR3 in amino acids: CASSLAGTHEQYF. The CDR3 DNA follows: TGTGCCAGCAGCTTAGCGGGAACCCACGAGCAGTACTTC.

The CDR3 loop is CASSLVVLAGGRNTGELFF. Written as DNA, the CDR3 is TGTGCCAGCAGCTTAGTGGTCCTAGCGGGAGGGAGGAACACCGGGGAGCTGTTTTTT. V usage is TRBV7-2 and J usage is TRBJ2-2, with 12 positions matching TRBD2. In germline, CDR1 is SGHTA, CDR2 FQGNSA. V lost 1 base and J lost 1; bases outside the gene matches: 7. This CDR3 comprises 19 residues.

The table lists this clone with a count of one. The chain has TRBV5-1 and TRBJ1-4; TRBD1 might be the D (6 bases). The CDR3 consists of 14 residues. The V gene lost 1 base and the J gene lost 7 bases, with 11 bases spanning the gap. CDR1 and CDR2 from the germline V gene are SGHRS and YFSETQ. Here the CDR3 DNA reads TGCGCCAGCAGCTTGTCAGGGGCGGGTGAAAAACTGTTTTTT. This translates into CASSLSGAGEKLFF.

The chain joins TRBV15 to TRBJ2-1; 9 bases map to TRBD1. The V gene end was trimmed by 0 bases and the J gene end by 3 bases; junction bases not matched to a gene: 3. The CDR3 contains 16 residues. In germline, CDR1 is LNHNV, CDR2 YYDKDF (reference sequence). For the CDR3, the DNA is TGTGCCACCAGCAGAGAACTGACAGGGGGCTACAATGAGCAGTTCTTC. Its translation: CATSRELTGGYNEQFF.

The V call is TRBV5-4, the J call TRBJ2-7, with TRBD2 matching 8 bases. V was clipped by 5 bases and J by 4 bases; unmatched bases: 8. Germline V gives CDR1 SGHNT, CDR2 YYREEE (reference sequence). The CDR3 runs to 14 residues. The CDR3 DNA sequence: TGTGCCAGCAGGAACTTTAGCGGGATGTACGAGCAGTACTTC. Its protein is CASRNFSGMYEQYF.

The chain links TRBV5-4 to TRBJ2-1; D gene unclear. Per the germline V gene, CDR1 is SGHNT and CDR2 is YYREEE (reference sequence). V was pared by 6 bases and J by 2 bases, with 15 bases between. The CDR3 totals 15 residues. The CDR3 nucleotides are TGTGCCAGCACCCCAGCTCTTACAACCTACAATGAGCAGTTCTTC. This gives the protein CASTPALTTYNEQFF.

V is TRBV27 and J is TRBJ2-2; perhaps TRBD2 as D (5 bases). V was pared by 11 bases and J by 2 bases, with 15 bases between. Germline CDR1 and CDR2: MNHEY and SMNVEV (reference sequence). This CDR3 spans 14 amino acids. The CDR3 nucleotides read TGTGCCTCAGCAGATGACTACAACACCGGGGAGCTGTTTTTT. The encoded protein is CASADDYNTGELFF.

This sequence joins TRBV15 and TRBJ1-4, with D possibly being TRBD1 (5 bases). Trimming removed 2 bases at V and 10 bases at J, with 20 bases between. The CDR3 runs 16 residues. Germline V gives CDR1 LNHNV, CDR2 YYDKDF (reference sequence). The CDR3 here is CATSRSQGTALAKLFF. The CDR3 nucleotides read TGTGCCACCAGCAGATCCCAGGGTACCGCTCTTGCAAAACTGTTTTTT.

V usage is TRBV29-1 and J usage is TRBJ2-7, with 11 bases fitting TRBD2. Germline lookup yields CDR1 SQVTM and CDR2 ANQGSEA. The CDR3 is 14 residues long. V was pared by 5 bases and J by 4 bases, with 7 bases of the junction left unmatched. This CDR3 reads CSVITSGSGYEQYF. For the CDR3, the DNA is TGCAGCGTTATAACTAGCGGGAGTGGTTACGAGCAGTACTTC.

This chain joins TRBV5-1 and TRBJ2-3, with 7 bases identical to TRBD1. The CDR3 runs to 15 residues. The V gene's germline CDR1 is SGHRS and CDR2 YFSETQ. V trimming: 2 bases; J trimming: 0 bases; junction bases outside the gene matches: 3. The CDR3 DNA is TGCGCCAGCAGCTTAGGACAGGAGAGCACAGATACGCAGTATTTT. This translates into CASSLGQESTDTQYF. Drawing the rest from reference TRBV5-1 and TRBJ2-3, the complete variable domain is KAGVTQTPRYLIKTRGQQVTLSCSPISGHRSVSWYQQTPGQGLQFLFEYFSETQRNKGNFPGRFSGRQFSNSRSEMNVSTLELGDSALYLCASSLGQESTDTQYFGPGTRLTVL.